This entry features one T cell receptor beta chain sequence. The antigen remains unidentified. PBMCs stemmed from under 11 ml fresh peripheral blood. The CDR3 regions of TCR beta were amplified from RNA transcripts. An initial round of RT-PCR targeting the TCR CDR3 relied on the HTBI primer set. TCRdb fed the multiplex PCR reads into MiXCR, producing one record per CDR3 protein. The sample contains 600,000 to 800,000 distinct CDR3 sequences, around 40% of which appear only once. V was clipped by 2 bases and J by 7 bases; unmatched bases: 4. This CDR3 has 14 amino acids. CDR1 and CDR2 from the germline V gene are SGHKS and YYEKEE (reference sequence). The data originate from a study of T cells in Graves' hyperthyroidism and ophthalmopathy. Overall study results and limits: Peripheral blood also featured most of the thyroid clonotypes expanded above 0.001.

What was sequenced was blood. The chain links TRBV5-5 to TRBJ2-7; 12 positions agree with TRBD2. This TCR came from a woman aged 40 to 50 with Graves' hyperthyroidism. CDR3 amino acids: CASSFGLAGMEQYF. In DNA, the CDR3 is TGTGCCAGCAGCTTCGGACTAGCGGGGATGGAGCAGTACTTC.